This is a list of T cell receptor beta chains from one sample in a study of identical twins. A single record per CDR3 protein comes from TCRdb applying MiXCR to the 5' RACE reads. The sample carries 1.5 million or so distinct CDR3 sequences, around 33% recorded once. The sequencing sample was made of cord blood. These receptors were collected from a newborn girl in good health. CDR3s include the opening cysteine and the closing phenylalanine or tryptophan.

j_gene: TRBJ1-2; v_gene: TRBV15; CDR3aa: CATSRDHRGYTF
j_gene: TRBJ2-7; v_gene: TRBV5-1; CDR3aa: CASSLAGATSYEQYF
j_gene: TRBJ2-7; v_gene: TRBV3-1; CDR3aa: CASSQERRLIYEQYF
j_gene: TRBJ2-7; v_gene: TRBV20-1; CDR3aa: CSARDPGNPRYEQYF
j_gene: TRBJ1-1; v_gene: TRBV4-1; CDR3aa: CASSLDRGISPTTHREAFF
j_gene: TRBJ2-3; v_gene: TRBV12-3/TRBV12-4; CDR3aa: CASRRAGTRTDTQYF
j_gene: TRBJ2-1; v_gene: TRBV15; CDR3aa: CASSRVRTGAYNEQFF
j_gene: TRBJ2-7; v_gene: TRBV2; CDR3aa: CATRGLGEQYF
j_gene: TRBJ2-7; v_gene: TRBV5-1; CDR3aa: CASSLARQVFYEQYF
j_gene: TRBJ2-1; v_gene: TRBV6-5; CDR3aa: CASRPRDLSYNEQFF
j_gene: TRBJ1-1; v_gene: TRBV7-9; CDR3aa: CASSSPQGFGNTEAFF
j_gene: TRBJ2-3; v_gene: TRBV6-2/TRBV6-3; CDR3aa: CASSYREREISDTQYF
j_gene: TRBJ1-4; v_gene: TRBV28; CDR3aa: CASSPMPGTGGEKLFF
j_gene: TRBJ2-2; v_gene: TRBV27; CDR3aa: CASSGAGYTGELFF
j_gene: TRBJ2-4; v_gene: TRBV12-3/TRBV12-4; CDR3aa: CASSRDRGLAKNIQYF
j_gene: TRBJ1-2; v_gene: TRBV27; CDR3aa: CASSLSQFYGYTF
j_gene: TRBJ2-1; v_gene: TRBV10-3; CDR3aa: CAISRTSGGAWDEQFF
j_gene: TRBJ2-7; v_gene: TRBV20-1; CDR3aa: CSANPRLAPIEQYF
j_gene: TRBJ2-3; v_gene: TRBV2; CDR3aa: CASSEAPAGPDTQYF
j_gene: TRBJ2-1; v_gene: TRBV9; CDR3aa: CASSGGGEHYNEQFF
j_gene: TRBJ2-3; v_gene: TRBV20-1; CDR3aa: CSASVGGNTQYF
j_gene: TRBJ2-1; v_gene: TRBV27; CDR3aa: CASSSPSGMVDEQFF
j_gene: TRBJ2-7; v_gene: TRBV28; CDR3aa: CASSRDGTPSYEQYF
j_gene: TRBJ2-7; v_gene: TRBV21-1; CDR3aa: CASSNGTGSSYEQYF
j_gene: TRBJ2-3; v_gene: TRBV2; CDR3aa: CASRTEGTDTQYF
j_gene: TRBJ1-2; v_gene: TRBV3-1; CDR3aa: CASSQEFSASNYGYTF
j_gene: TRBJ1-1; v_gene: TRBV24-1; CDR3aa: CATSYFSRVTEAFF
j_gene: TRBJ2-5; v_gene: TRBV5-1; CDR3aa: CASSFLQGAEETQYF
j_gene: TRBJ1-6; v_gene: TRBV12-3/TRBV12-4; CDR3aa: CTSSLGPENSPLHF
j_gene: TRBJ2-3; v_gene: TRBV18; CDR3aa: CASSVTSGVSTDTQYF
j_gene: TRBJ1-5; v_gene: TRBV27; CDR3aa: CASSLSRDRNSNQPQHF
j_gene: TRBJ1-4; v_gene: TRBV27; CDR3aa: CASAPAGATNEKLFF
j_gene: TRBJ2-1; v_gene: TRBV3-1; CDR3aa: CASSQGGLAVANEQFF
j_gene: TRBJ2-3; v_gene: TRBV20-1; CDR3aa: CKVTGVSTDTQYF
j_gene: TRBJ2-3; v_gene: TRBV7-2; CDR3aa: CASSFVAKDMQYF
j_gene: TRBJ2-3; v_gene: TRBV5-1; CDR3aa: CASSPAGRTTDTQYF
j_gene: TRBJ1-2; v_gene: TRBV6-6; CDR3aa: CASSTDARSGYTF
j_gene: TRBJ1-2; v_gene: TRBV7-8; CDR3aa: CASSPAAGQTPPEDRGYTF
j_gene: -; v_gene: TRBV28; CDR3aa: CASSFSQVGYEQYF
j_gene: TRBJ2-3; v_gene: TRBV9; CDR3aa: CASSPAAGADTQYF
j_gene: TRBJ2-3; v_gene: TRBV28; CDR3aa: CASRGEQGSTDTQYF
j_gene: TRBJ1-1; v_gene: TRBV3-1; CDR3aa: CASSQMTETEAFF
j_gene: TRBJ2-1; v_gene: TRBV7-9; CDR3aa: CASSLQGPYNKQFF
j_gene: TRBJ2-1; v_gene: TRBV4-1; CDR3aa: CASSRGLADTSYNEQFF
j_gene: TRBJ2-7; v_gene: TRBV21-1; CDR3aa: CASSLPTRGNNEQYF
j_gene: TRBJ2-1; v_gene: TRBV10-3; CDR3aa: CAISESSAGVRNEQFF
j_gene: TRBJ2-7; v_gene: TRBV5-1; CDR3aa: CASSGRLRGGSYEQYF
j_gene: TRBJ2-3; v_gene: TRBV20-1; CDR3aa: CSARTASGASDTQYF
j_gene: TRBJ2-2; v_gene: TRBV4-2; CDR3aa: CASSQGSGGELFF
j_gene: TRBJ2-3; v_gene: TRBV15; CDR3aa: CATSSLAGEWNTQYF
j_gene: TRBJ2-4; v_gene: TRBV20-1; CDR3aa: CSATDRAKNIQYF
j_gene: TRBJ2-7; v_gene: TRBV25-1; CDR3aa: CASSEMGHEQYF
j_gene: TRBJ2-1; v_gene: TRBV6-1; CDR3aa: CASSTATRSYNEQFF
j_gene: TRBJ2-5; v_gene: TRBV3-1; CDR3aa: CASSQERHNEQYF
j_gene: -; v_gene: TRBV12-3/TRBV12-4; CDR3aa: CASSQGAWETQYF